This TCR beta chain was obtained from a study of graft-versus-host responses after intestinal transplantation. In the study overall: Every one of the recipients received anti-thymocyte globulin induction and afterwards took tacrolimus and steroids for around 3 years.

TCRdb's table, derived via immunoSEQ multiplex PCR, lists solely in-frame clones and lacks some. In the table there are about 39,000 clones, about 94% of which are singletons. General observations from the study: Early post-transplant HvG declines showed an association with peak circulating GvH clone levels. Recipient marrow harbored GvH clones, some of which surfaced first in ileum or blood.

This clone occurred once. The antigen remains unidentified. This TCR derives from a human donor who was the organ donor for an intestinal transplant. Sequencing used unstimulated CD8+ T cells sorted from spleen or lymph node cells, obtained before transplant.

Here the CDR3 DNA reads TGTGCCAGCCGACCGGGTTCTACGTACAATGAGCAGTTCTTC. This sequence encodes CASRPGSTYNEQFF. V usage is TRBV27 and J usage is TRBJ2-1; D not certain. The CDR3 has 14 amino acids. In germline, CDR1 is MNHEY, CDR2 SMNVEV (reference sequence). V dropped 8 bases and J dropped 4 bases, with 15 bases sitting between them.